Below, one TCR beta chain is given with its context. Its antigen is not yet known. Per-base qualities were not stored, and no clone one base away is much larger. The CDR3, cysteine through phenylalanine, is 11 amino acids long. Just the 33-base CDR3 DNA is kept, in frame starting at base 1. V was cut back by 4 bases and J by 6 bases, leaving a gap of 4 bases between them. As encoded in the germline V gene, CDR1 is MGHDK while CDR2 is SYGVNS. This sample stems from a study of long-term antiretroviral therapy in people with HIV (dated by TCRdb to between 2021 and 2023). Study-wide context: The earliest samples were collected approximately a decade before the 2015 WHO recommendation for immediate ART, a period when ART was typically delayed until CD4 counts fell. Whether ART initiation and durable HIV suppression were associated with changes in peripheral blood TRB repertoire composition and diversity was tested in a retrospective serial study. From some 28 adults with confirmed HIV infection, the cohort provided over 150 cryopreserved PBMC samples, gathered serially across a mean of around six years (range 1-12). Eleven of the 30 participants with HIV were female. No cross-contamination during QIAcube processing turned up in test extractions that ran a monoclonal T-cell line alongside around 34 polyclonal samples. On the study overall, not on this receptor specifically: Because pre-ART samples had limited cell numbers, unsorted PBMC were profiled rather than sorted CD4+ and CD8+ T cells. Since PBMC availability was limited, sequencing covered only the TCR beta chain, with no alpha chain pairing. The samples were dated from about 2003 to 2017, and the ART regimens that were used may be less effective than current ART regimens. No data were available on ART adherence, viral resistance or therapy changes, limiting inferences about post-ART repertoire changes. Compared with controls, HIV repertoires had narrower CDR3 length ranges, and the network structure pointed to an antigen-experienced repertoire that shifted only slightly toward naive after ART. A significant increase in TRB diversity was found to be associated with ART initiation, although TRB diversity was observed to remain significantly below that of transplant donor controls even after long-term ART. At every time point, the repertoire was dominated by expanded TRB clones first identified before ART initiation, although this dominance fluctuated and, in many PLHIV, declined after ART.

The immunoSEQ hsTCRB v3.0 assay was used at survey level resolution to sequence the TRB variable region. A depth of roughly 40,000-50,000 T-cell genomes per sample was targeted for TRB sequencing. An Illumina MiSeq with a v3 150-cycle kit was used to sequence the pooled TRB libraries. Per the original workflow: Repertoire analysis was performed in R inside a reproducible Nextflow workflow that covered QC, data transformation and analysis. LymphoSeq2, an R package for AIRR-Seq data exploration, was used to implement custom analyses. After excluding a few samples that yielded fewer than 5000 total TRB sequences, 150 to 200 HIV repertoires remained for analysis. Among the 200 or so HIV repertoires that were kept, around 59 were collected before ART initiation and some 130 were collected after ART initiation. Each repertoire was downsampled to 5000 TRB nucleotide sequences, and summary statistics were averaged across 100 downsampling iterations. Only TRB sequences with CDR3 regions of at least seven amino acids were retained for analysis. Diversity was assessed using a clonality score derived from Shannon entropy and using the Gini coefficient. In repertoire networks, the top 5000 CDR3 amino acid sequences were linked whenever an edit distance of one separated two sequences. For TRB CDR3 amino acid sequences, antigen specificity groups and MHC restriction were predicted with GLIPH2. CDR3 amino acid sequences were matched against VDJdb and McPAS-TCR to flag known CMV, EBV, HIV or tissue antigen associations. Pre-ART, post-ART and control groups were compared with Wilcoxon signed-rank tests and Holm-Bonferroni correction. Not all clones reach the TCRdb copy of this immuneACCESS table, which keeps in-frame sequences only. Checked studies attribute under half of the gap to unresolved V genes and leave the rest unexplained. That table furnishes V, J and clone size, whereas the DNA furnished D and trimming. Counted in this sample were some 40,000 clones; 83% of them appeared once. 6.2% of the sample rests with the top ten.

Inclusion was restricted to participants for whom at least one PBMC sample before ART initiation and at least two post-ART samples were available. Every participant with HIV received treatment in the United States of America. Before DNA extraction, cryopreserved samples containing roughly 1-11 million PBMC were thawed and washed. At the time of the earliest PBMC sample, participants with HIV were aged between roughly 20 and 54 years. PBMC samples were contributed by each participant from 1-4 timepoints before ART initiation and 2-8 timepoints after ART initiation, with a median of 7 samples. For every participant, serial HIV viral load, CD4+ T-cell count, ART history and demographic data were obtained. Genomic DNA was extracted from unsorted PBMC with a Qiagen kit on a QIAcube, with processing performed in batches of 12 samples.

This receptor was obtained from a man between 18 and 35 years old with HIV. This specimen consisted of unsorted PBMCs, obtained 1 year after starting antiretroviral therapy. The chain links TRBV25-1 with TRBJ2-1; no D segment can be confidently identified. Here is the DNA: TGTGCCAGCAGTGGAGCCAATGAGCAGTTCTTC. It translates to CASSGANEQFF.